The entry below describes one T cell receptor (beta chain). Sample-barcoded 5' priming and a J-beta primer mix drove a second PCR of roughly 7 to 11 cycles. Each cDNA molecule received a tag from a template-switch adaptor that had 12 random nucleotides. TCRdb processed the 5' RACE reads anew with MiXCR; each CDR3 protein has one entry. In the table there are more than 1.4 million distinct CDR3 sequences, about 43% of which are singletons. The record originates from a study of blood T cells in healthy people across ages. The CDR3 sequence is 15 residues long. Trimming left V 1 base short and J 2 bases short, with 14 bases between. Germline V gives CDR1 DFQATT, CDR2 SNEGSKA (reference sequence).

Material for sequencing was blood. V is TRBV20-1 and J is TRBJ1-1, with D tentatively TRBD1 (5 bases). This clonotype originated in a woman younger than 30 in good health. The chain's CDR3 is CSARAQRGGNTEAFF. The CDR3 nucleotides are TGCAGTGCTAGAGCGCAACGGGGCGGCAACACTGAAGCTTTCTTT.